This T cell receptor beta chain was observed in a study of T cell responses to AZD1222 COVID-19 vaccine. Per the germline V gene, CDR1 is MDHEN and CDR2 is SYDVKM. V trimming: 5 bases; J trimming: 4 bases; junction bases outside the gene matches: 5. The CDR3 sequence is 14 residues long. The assay was immunoSEQ multiplex PCR, and TCRdb's table has in-frame clones only and misses some. The sample yields approximately 100,000 clones, about 93% seen once. The sample in question was peripheral blood, obtained on day 0 of AZD1222 vaccination. This receptor was taken from an adult in good health. The chain combines TRBV28 with TRBJ1-3; 7 positions match TRBD1. Here the CDR3 DNA reads TGTGCCAGCAGTGGGACAGTTCAGGGAAACACCATATATTTT. Its protein product is CASSGTVQGNTIYF.